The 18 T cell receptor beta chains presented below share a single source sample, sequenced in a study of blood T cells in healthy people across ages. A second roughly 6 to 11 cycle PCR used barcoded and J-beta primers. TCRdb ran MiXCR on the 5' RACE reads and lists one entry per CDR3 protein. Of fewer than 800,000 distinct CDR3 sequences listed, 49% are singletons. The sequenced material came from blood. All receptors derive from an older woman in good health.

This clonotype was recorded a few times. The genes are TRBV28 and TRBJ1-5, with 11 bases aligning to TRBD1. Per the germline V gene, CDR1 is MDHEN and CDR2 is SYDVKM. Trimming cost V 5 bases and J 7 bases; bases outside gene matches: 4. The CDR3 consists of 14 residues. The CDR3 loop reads CASSTGTGGQPQHF. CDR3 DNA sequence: TGTGCCAGCAGTACCGGGACAGGGGGACAGCCCCAGCATTTT.

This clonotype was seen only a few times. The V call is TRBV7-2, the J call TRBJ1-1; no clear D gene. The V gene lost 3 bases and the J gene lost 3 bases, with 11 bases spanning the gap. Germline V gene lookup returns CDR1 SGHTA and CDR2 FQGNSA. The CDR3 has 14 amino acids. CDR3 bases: TGTGCCAGCAGCTTCCGGGGAGGTTACACTGAAGCTTTCTTT. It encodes CASSFRGGYTEAFF.

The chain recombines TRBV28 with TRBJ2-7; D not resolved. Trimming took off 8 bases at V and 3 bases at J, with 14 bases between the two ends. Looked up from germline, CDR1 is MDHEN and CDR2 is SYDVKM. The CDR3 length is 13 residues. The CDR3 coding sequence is TGTGCCAGCCAAACCGCTTTCCACTACGAGCAGTACTTC. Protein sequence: CASQTAFHYEQYF. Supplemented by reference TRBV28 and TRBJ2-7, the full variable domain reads DVKVTQSSRYLVKRTGEKVFLECVQDMDHENMFWYRQDPGLGLRLIYFSYDVKMKEKGDIPEGYSVSREKKERFSLILESASTNQTSMYLCASQTAFHYEQYFGPGTRLTVT.

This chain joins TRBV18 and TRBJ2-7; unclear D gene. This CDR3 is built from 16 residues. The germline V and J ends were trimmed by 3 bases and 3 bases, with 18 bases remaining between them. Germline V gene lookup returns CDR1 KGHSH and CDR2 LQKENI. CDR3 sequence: CASSPSQTRAVYEQYF. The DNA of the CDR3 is TGTGCCAGCTCACCTTCCCAAACTCGGGCGGTCTACGAGCAGTACTTC.

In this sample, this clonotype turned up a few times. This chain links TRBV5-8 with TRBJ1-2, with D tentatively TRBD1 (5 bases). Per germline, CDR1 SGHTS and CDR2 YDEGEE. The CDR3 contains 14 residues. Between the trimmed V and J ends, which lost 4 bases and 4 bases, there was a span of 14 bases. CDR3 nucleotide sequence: TGTGCCAGCAGCATGAGTGGGGGAGGCTATGGCTACACCTTC. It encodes CASSMSGGGYGYTF. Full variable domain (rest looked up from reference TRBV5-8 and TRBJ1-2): EAGVTQSPTHLIKTRGQQATLRCSPISGHTSVYWYQQALGLGLQFLLWYDEGEERNRGNFPPRFSGRQFPNYSSELNVNALELEDSALYLCASSMSGGGYGYTFGSGTRLTVV.

CDR3 loop: CAISEGSGSEQFF. Here the CDR3 DNA reads TGTGCCATCAGTGAAGGTAGCGGAAGCGAGCAGTTCTTC. The gene calls are TRBV10-3 and TRBJ2-1; weak D call: TRBD2 (6 bases). The V end was cut by 3 bases, the J end by 10 bases, with 13 bases between. Germline CDR1 ENHRY, CDR2 SYGVKD. The CDR3 spans 13 residues.

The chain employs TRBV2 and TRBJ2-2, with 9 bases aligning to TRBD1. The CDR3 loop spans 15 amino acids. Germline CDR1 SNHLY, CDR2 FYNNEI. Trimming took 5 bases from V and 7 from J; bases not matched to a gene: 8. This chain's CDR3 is CASSQGQGAFGELFF. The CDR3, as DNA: TGTGCCAGCAGTCAGGGACAGGGTGCTTTCGGGGAGCTGTTTTTT.

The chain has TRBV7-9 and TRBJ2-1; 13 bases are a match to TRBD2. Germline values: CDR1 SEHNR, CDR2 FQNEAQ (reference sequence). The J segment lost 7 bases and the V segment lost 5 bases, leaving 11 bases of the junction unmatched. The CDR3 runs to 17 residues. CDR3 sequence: CASSPRTSGRLMNEQFF. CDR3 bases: TGTGCCAGCAGCCCACGGACTAGCGGGAGACTAATGAATGAGCAGTTCTTC.

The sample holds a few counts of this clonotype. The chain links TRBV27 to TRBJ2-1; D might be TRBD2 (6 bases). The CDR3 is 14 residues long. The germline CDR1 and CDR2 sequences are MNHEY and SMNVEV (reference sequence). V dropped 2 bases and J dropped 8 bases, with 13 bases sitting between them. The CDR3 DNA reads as TGTGCCAGCAGTTTAGGGGGGTGGATGCATGAGCAGTTCTTC. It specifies CASSLGGWMHEQFF.

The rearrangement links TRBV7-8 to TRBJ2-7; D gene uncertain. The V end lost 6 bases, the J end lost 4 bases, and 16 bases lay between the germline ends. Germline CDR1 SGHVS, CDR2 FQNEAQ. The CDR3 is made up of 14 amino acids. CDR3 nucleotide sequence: TGTGCCAGCAGGGAGCCCACGACTGGGTACGAGCAGTACTTC. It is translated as CASREPTTGYEQYF. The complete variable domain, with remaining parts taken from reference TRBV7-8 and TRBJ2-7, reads GAGVSQSPRYKVAKRGQDVALRCDPISGHVSLFWYQQALGQGPEFLTYFQNEAQLDKSGLPSDRFFAERPEGSVSTLKIQRTQQEDSAVYLCASREPTTGYEQYFGPGTRLTVT.

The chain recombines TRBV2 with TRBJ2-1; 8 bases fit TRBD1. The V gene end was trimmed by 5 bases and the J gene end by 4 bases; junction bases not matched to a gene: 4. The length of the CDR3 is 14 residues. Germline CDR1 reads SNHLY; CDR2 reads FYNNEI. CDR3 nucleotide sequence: TGTGCCAGCAGTCAACGGACAGGGTACAATGAGCAGTTCTTC. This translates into CASSQRTGYNEQFF.

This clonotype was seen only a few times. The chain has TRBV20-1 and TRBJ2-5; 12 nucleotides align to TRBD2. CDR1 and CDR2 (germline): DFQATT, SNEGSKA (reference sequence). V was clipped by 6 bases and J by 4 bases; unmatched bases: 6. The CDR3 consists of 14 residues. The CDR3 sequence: CSAYPSGRAETQYF. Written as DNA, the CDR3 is TGCAGTGCCTATCCTAGCGGGAGGGCAGAGACCCAGTACTTC.

CDR3 in DNA: TGCGCCAGCAGCCCGGGACAGCCGTGGACTGAAGCTTTCTTT. Protein: CASSPGQPWTEAFF. The rearrangement uses TRBV5-1 and TRBJ1-1, with TRBD1 matching 7 bases. V shed 4 bases, J shed 5 bases, and the junction held 8 bases outside the gene matches. Per germline, CDR1 SGHRS and CDR2 YFSETQ. The CDR3 sequence is 14 residues long.

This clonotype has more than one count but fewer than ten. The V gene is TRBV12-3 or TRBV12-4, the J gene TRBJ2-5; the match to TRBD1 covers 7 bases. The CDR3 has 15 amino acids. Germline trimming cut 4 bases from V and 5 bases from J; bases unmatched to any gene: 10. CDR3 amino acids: CASSSRQGRAETQYF. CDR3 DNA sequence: TGTGCCAGCAGTTCCAGACAGGGACGAGCGGAGACCCAGTACTTC.

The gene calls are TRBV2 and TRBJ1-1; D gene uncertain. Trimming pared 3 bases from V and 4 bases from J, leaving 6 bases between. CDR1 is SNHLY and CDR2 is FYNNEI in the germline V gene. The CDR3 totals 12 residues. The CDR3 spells CASSDAGTEAFF. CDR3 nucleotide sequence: TGTGCCAGCAGTGATGCCGGCACTGAAGCTTTCTTT. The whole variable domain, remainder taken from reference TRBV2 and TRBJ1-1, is EPEVTQTPSHQVTQMGQEVILRCVPISNHLYFYWYRQILGQKVEFLVSFYNNEISEKSEIFDDQFSVERPDGSNFTLKIRSTKLEDSAMYFCASSDAGTEAFFGQGTRLTVV.

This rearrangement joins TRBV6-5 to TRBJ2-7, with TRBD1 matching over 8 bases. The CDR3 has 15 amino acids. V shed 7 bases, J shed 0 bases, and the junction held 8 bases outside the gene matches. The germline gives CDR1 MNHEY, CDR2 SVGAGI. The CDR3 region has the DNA TGTGCCAGCAATCTGACAGGGGTAGGCTCCTACGAGCAGTACTTC. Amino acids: CASNLTGVGSYEQYF.

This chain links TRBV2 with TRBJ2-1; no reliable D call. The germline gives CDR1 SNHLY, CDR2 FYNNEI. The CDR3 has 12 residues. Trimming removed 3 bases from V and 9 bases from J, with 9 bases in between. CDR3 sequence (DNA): TGTGCCAGCAGTGATGTGGGAACTGAGCAGTTCTTC. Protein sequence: CASSDVGTEQFF. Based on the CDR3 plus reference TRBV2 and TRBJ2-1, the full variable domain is EPEVTQTPSHQVTQMGQEVILRCVPISNHLYFYWYRQILGQKVEFLVSFYNNEISEKSEIFDDQFSVERPDGSNFTLKIRSTKLEDSAMYFCASSDVGTEQFFGPGTRLTVL.

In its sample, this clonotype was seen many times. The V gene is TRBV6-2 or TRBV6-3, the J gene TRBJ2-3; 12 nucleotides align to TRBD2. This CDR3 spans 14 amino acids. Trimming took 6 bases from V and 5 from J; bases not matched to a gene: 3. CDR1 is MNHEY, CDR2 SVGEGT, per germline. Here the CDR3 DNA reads TGTGCCAGCAGGCGACTAGCGGGAGTAGATACGCAGTATTTT. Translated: CASRRLAGVDTQYF.